The T cell receptor beta chain described here comes from a study of T cell responses to AZD1222 COVID-19 vaccine. In the case of this clone: No antigen is known for it.

The CDR3 has 15 amino acids. The germline gives CDR1 MNHNY, CDR2 SVGAGI (reference sequence). Germline trimming cut 2 bases from V and 7 bases from J; bases unmatched to any gene: 4. The repertoire was sequenced with immunoSEQ multiplex PCR; TCRdb's copy has only in-frame clones and lacks some. Altogether roughly 190,000 clones are present, 85% to 95% being singletons, with the ten largest covering about 3.9%. General study findings and limits: Only a handful of people who got AZD1222 tested seropositive at baseline.

The TCR originated in an adult in good health. The gene calls are TRBV6-6 and TRBJ2-1, with 11 nucleotides matching TRBD2. The material sequenced was peripheral blood, taken on day 0 of AZD1222 vaccination. CDR3 protein: CASSYLGLAANEQFF. The CDR3 DNA reads as TGTGCCAGCAGTTACCTGGGACTAGCGGCTAATGAGCAGTTCTTC.